Below are 3 T cell receptor beta chains sequenced from a single sample in a study of blood T cells in healthy people across ages. A second roughly 7 to 11 cycle PCR used barcoded and J-beta primers. MiXCR, run by TCRdb on the 5' RACE reads, gives a single entry per CDR3 protein. The table lists 850,000 to 1,000,000 distinct CDR3 sequences, roughly 51% of them singletons, with about a fifth in the top ten. Sequenced: blood. These receptors came from a woman in her fifties or sixties in good health.

The V and J genes are TRBV14 and TRBJ2-5; a possible D gene is TRBD1 (5 bases). Germline CDR1 is SGHDN and CDR2 is FVKESK. V was cut by 4 bases and J by 9 bases, with 21 bases left in between. The length of the CDR3 is 15 residues. The DNA for the CDR3 is TGTGCCAGCAGCCGCCTTGGCCAGGGTAGTCGGGCCCAGTACTTC. Translating gives CASSRLGQGSRAQYF.

J is TRBJ1-2 and V is TRBV7-9, with TRBD1 identical over 9 bases. V shed 5 bases, J shed 7 bases, and the junction held 20 bases outside the gene matches. CDR3 length: 18 residues. Germline CDR1 and CDR2: SEHNR and FQNEAQ (reference sequence). The CDR3 protein is CASSRPGTGTRFRFGYTF. The DNA for the CDR3 is TGTGCCAGCAGCCGGCCCGGGACAGGGACCAGATTTCGTTTTGGCTACACCTTC.

V gene TRBV20-1 combines with J gene TRBJ1-2; a weak D match, TRBD1 (6 bases). Germline-derived CDR1 and CDR2 are DFQATT and SNEGSKA (reference sequence). This CDR3 spans 12 amino acids. CDR3 nucleotide sequence: TGCGGCGGACTCAGGGGTAGCTATGGCTACACCTTC. It encodes CGGLRGSYGYTF.